The clone carrying this TCR beta chain came up a few times. Assay used: immunoSEQ multiplex PCR; TCRdb lists only in-frame clones, some missing. The sample consists of about 150,000 clones, around 88% of them appearing once. These data belong to a study of T cell responses to AZD1222 COVID-19 vaccine. From germline, CDR1 is SEHNR and CDR2 FQNEAQ (reference sequence). J lost 8 bases, V lost 0 bases, and 9 bases had no gene match. The CDR3 is 16 residues long. The rearrangement joins TRBV7-9 to TRBJ2-1; 8 bases agree with TRBD2. This TCR was sampled from an adult in good health. The source material was peripheral blood, sampled on day 0 of MenACWY control vaccination. As DNA, the CDR3 is TGTGCCAGCAGCTTAGCGCTAGCGGGCTCAGGGGATGAGCAGTTCTTC. Translated, it gives CASSLALAGSGDEQFF.